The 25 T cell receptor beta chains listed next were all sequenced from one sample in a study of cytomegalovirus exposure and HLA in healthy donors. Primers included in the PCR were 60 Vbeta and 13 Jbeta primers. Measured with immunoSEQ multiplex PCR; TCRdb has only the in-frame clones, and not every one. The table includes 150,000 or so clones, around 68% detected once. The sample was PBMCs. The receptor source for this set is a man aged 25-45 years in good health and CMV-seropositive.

DNA of the CDR3: TGTGCCAGCAGCTTCGGTCGACTAGTGACAGATACGCAGTATTTT. This gives the protein CASSFGRLVTDTQYF. The chain recombines TRBV11-2 with TRBJ2-3; perhaps TRBD2 as D (6 bases). Germline V gives CDR1 SGHAT, CDR2 FQNNGV. This CDR3 spans 15 amino acids. The ends were cut back, 3 bases at V and 3 bases at J, with 13 bases in the middle.

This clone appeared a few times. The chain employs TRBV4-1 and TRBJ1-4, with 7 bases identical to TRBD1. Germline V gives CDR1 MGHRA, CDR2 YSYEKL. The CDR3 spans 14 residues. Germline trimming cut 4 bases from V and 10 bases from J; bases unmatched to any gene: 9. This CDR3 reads CASSPGQTGVKLFF. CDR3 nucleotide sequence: TGCGCCAGCAGCCCCGGGCAAACAGGGGTAAAACTGTTTTTT.

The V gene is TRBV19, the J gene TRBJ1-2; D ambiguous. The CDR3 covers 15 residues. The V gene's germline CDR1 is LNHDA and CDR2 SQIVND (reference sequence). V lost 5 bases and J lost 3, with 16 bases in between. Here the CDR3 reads CASSVDGLGDYGYTF. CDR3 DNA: TGTGCCAGTAGTGTCGACGGACTCGGGGACTATGGCTACACCTTC. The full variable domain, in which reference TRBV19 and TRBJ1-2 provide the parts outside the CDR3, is DGGITQSPKYLFRKEGQNVTLSCEQNLNHDAMYWYRQDPGQGLRLIYYSQIVNDFQKGDIAEGYSVSREKKESFPLTVTSAQKNPTAFYLCASSVDGLGDYGYTFGSGTRLTVV.

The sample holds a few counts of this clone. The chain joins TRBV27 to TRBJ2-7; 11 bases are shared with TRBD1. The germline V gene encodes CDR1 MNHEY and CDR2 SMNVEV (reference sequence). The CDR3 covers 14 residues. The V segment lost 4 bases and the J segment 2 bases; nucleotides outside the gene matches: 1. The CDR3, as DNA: TGTGCCAGCAGTTCGGGACAGGGGGCCTACGAGCAGTACTTC. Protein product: CASSSGQGAYEQYF.

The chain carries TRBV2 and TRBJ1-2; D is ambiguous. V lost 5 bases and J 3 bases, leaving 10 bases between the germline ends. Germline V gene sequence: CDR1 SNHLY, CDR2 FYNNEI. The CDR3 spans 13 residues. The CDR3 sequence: CASSPNVDYGYTF. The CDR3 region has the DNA TGTGCCAGCAGTCCGAACGTAGACTATGGCTACACCTTC.

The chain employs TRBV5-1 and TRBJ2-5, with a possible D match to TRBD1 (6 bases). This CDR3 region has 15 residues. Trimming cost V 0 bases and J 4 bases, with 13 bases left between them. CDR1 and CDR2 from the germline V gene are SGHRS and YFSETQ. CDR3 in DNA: TGCGCCAGCAGCTTGGACAGGGTCGAGGGAGAGACCCAGTACTTC. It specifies CASSLDRVEGETQYF. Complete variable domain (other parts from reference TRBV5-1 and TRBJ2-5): KAGVTQTPRYLIKTRGQQVTLSCSPISGHRSVSWYQQTPGQGLQFLFEYFSETQRNKGNFPGRFSGRQFSNSRSEMNVSTLELGDSALYLCASSLDRVEGETQYFGPGTRLLVL.

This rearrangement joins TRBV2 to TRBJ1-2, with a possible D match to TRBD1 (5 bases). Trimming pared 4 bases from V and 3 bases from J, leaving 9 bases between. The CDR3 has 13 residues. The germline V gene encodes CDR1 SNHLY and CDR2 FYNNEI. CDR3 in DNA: TGTGCCAGCAGTGGAGTACAGGACTATGGCTACACCTTC. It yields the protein CASSGVQDYGYTF.

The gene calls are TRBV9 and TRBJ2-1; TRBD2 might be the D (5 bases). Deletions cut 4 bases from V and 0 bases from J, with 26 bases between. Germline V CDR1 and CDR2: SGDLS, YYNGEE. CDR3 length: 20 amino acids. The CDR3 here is CASSPREWGAPRRSYNEQFF. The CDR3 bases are TGTGCCAGCAGCCCCCGGGAATGGGGAGCCCCACGCCGCTCCTACAATGAGCAGTTCTTC.

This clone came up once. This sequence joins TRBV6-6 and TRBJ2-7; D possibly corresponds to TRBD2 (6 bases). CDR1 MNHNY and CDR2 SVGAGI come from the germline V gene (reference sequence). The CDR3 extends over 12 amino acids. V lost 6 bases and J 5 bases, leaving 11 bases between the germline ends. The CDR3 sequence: CASSRDLHEQYF. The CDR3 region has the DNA TGTGCCAGCAGCCGGGACTTACACGAGCAGTACTTC.

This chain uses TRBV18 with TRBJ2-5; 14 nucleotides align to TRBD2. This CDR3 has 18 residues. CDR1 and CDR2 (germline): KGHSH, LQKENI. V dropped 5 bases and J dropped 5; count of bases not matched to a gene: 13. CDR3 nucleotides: TGTGCCAGCTCATATACGACGGGACTAGCGGGAGTTCGGGAGACCCAGTACTTC. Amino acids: CASSYTTGLAGVRETQYF. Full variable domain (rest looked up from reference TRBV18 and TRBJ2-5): NAGVMQNPRHLVRRRGQEARLRCSPMKGHSHVYWYRQLPEEGLKFMVYLQKENIIDESGMPKERFSAEFPKEGPSILRIQQVVRGDSAAYFCASSYTTGLAGVRETQYFGPGTRLLVL.

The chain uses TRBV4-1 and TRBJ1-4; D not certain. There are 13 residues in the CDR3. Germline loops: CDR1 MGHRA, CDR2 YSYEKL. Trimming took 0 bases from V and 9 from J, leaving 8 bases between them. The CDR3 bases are TGCGCCAGCAGCCAAGAGCAGGATCAAAAACTGTTTTTT. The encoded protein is CASSQEQDQKLFF.

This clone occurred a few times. The CDR3 nucleotides read TGTGCCAGCAGTGCTAACGAGAGGGACACAGATACGCAGTATTTT. Protein: CASSANERDTDTQYF. J is TRBJ2-3 and V is TRBV6-4; D might be TRBD2 (5 bases). Germline CDR1 MRHNA, CDR2 SNTAGT. V was cut by 4 bases and J by 2 bases, with 13 bases left in between. This CDR3 has 15 amino acids.

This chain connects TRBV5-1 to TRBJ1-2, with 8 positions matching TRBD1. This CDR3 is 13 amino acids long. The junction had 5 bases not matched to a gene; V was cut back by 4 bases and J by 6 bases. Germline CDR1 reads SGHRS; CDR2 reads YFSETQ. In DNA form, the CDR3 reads TGCGCCAGCAGCGCGACAGGGGTCCATGGCTACACCTTC. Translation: CASSATGVHGYTF.

CDR3 in amino acids: CASSSSSGGIEQYF. The CDR3 DNA reads TGTGCCAGCAGTTCGTCCTCAGGGGGCATCGAGCAGTACTTC. The chain is built from TRBV27 and TRBJ2-7; TRBD1 aligns across 8 bases. CDR1 and CDR2 (germline): MNHEY, SMNVEV (reference sequence). CDR3 length equals 14 residues. Trimming took 4 bases from V and 6 from J; bases not matched to a gene: 8.

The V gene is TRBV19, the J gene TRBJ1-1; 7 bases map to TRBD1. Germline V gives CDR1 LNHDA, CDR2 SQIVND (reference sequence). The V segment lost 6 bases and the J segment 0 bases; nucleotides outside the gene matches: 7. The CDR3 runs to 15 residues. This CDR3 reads CASREGTEMNTEAFF. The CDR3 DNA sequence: TGTGCCAGTAGAGAAGGGACAGAGATGAACACTGAAGCTTTCTTT. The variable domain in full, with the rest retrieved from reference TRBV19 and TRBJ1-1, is DGGITQSPKYLFRKEGQNVTLSCEQNLNHDAMYWYRQDPGQGLRLIYYSQIVNDFQKGDIAEGYSVSREKKESFPLTVTSAQKNPTAFYLCASREGTEMNTEAFFGQGTRLTVV.

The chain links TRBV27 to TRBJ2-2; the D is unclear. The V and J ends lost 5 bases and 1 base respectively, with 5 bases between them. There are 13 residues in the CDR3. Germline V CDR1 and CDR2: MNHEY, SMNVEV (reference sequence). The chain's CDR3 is CASSTLNTGELFF. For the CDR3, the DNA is TGTGCCAGCAGTACTCTGAACACCGGGGAGCTGTTTTTT.

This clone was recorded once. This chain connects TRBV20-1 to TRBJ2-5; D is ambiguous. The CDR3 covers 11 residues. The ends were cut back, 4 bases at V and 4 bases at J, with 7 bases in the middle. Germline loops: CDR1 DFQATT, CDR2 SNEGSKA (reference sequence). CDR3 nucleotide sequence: TGCAGTGCTATTTCGGGAGAGACCCAGTACTTC. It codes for CSAISGETQYF.

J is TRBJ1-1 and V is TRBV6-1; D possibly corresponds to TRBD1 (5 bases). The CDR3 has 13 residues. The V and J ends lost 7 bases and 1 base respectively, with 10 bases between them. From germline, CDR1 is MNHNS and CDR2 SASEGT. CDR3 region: CASKGARNTEAFF. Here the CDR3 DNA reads TGTGCCAGCAAAGGGGCGAGGAACACTGAAGCTTTCTTT.

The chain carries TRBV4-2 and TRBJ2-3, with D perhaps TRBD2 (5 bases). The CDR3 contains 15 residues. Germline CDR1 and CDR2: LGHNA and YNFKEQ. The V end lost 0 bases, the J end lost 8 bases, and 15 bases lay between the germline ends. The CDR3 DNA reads TGTGCCAGCAGCCAAGATGAGACGGAGGTCGGTACGCAGTATTTT. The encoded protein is CASSQDETEVGTQYF.

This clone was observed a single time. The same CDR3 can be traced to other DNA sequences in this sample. CDR3 nucleotides: TGCGCCAGCAGCTTAGGGACAGCACAAGAGACCCAGTACTTC. Translated, it gives CASSLGTAQETQYF. V is TRBV5-1 and J is TRBJ2-5, with 7 bases lining up with TRBD1. Germline V gene lookup returns CDR1 SGHRS and CDR2 YFSETQ. The CDR3 totals 14 residues. V shed 2 bases and J 2 bases; nucleotides not matched to a gene: 3. The whole variable domain, filled in from reference TRBV5-1 and TRBJ2-5, reads KAGVTQTPRYLIKTRGQQVTLSCSPISGHRSVSWYQQTPGQGLQFLFEYFSETQRNKGNFPGRFSGRQFSNSRSEMNVSTLELGDSALYLCASSLGTAQETQYFGPGTRLLVL.

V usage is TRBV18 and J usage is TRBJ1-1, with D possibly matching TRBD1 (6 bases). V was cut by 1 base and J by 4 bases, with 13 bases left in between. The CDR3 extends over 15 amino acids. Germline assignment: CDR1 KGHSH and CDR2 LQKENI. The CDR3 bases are TGTGCCAGCTCACCACGCACAGGGTTGGCCACTGAAGCTTTCTTT. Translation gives CASSPRTGLATEAFF.

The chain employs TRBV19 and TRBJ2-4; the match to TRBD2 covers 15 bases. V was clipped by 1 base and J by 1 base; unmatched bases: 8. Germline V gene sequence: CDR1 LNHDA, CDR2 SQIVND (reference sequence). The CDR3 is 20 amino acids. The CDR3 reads CASSIGGLAGGGGAKNIQYF. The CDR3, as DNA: TGTGCCAGTAGTATAGGGGGACTAGCGGGAGGAGGAGGGGCCAAAAACATTCAGTACTTC.

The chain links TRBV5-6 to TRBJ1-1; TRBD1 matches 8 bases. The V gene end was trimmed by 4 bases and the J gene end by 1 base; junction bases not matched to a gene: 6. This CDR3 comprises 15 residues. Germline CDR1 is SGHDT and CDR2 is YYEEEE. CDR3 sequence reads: CASSGSGGWNTEAFF. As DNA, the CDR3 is TGTGCCAGCAGCGGATCAGGGGGCTGGAACACTGAAGCTTTCTTT.

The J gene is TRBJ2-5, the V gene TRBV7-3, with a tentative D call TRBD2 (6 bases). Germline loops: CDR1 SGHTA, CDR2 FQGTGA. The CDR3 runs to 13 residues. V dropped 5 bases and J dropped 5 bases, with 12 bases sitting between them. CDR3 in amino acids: CASSPTREETQYF. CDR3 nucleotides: TGTGCCAGCAGCCCGACTAGGGAGGAGACCCAGTACTTC.

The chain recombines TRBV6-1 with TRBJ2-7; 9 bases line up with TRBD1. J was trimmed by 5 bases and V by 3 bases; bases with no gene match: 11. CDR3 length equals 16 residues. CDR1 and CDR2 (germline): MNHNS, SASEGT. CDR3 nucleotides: TGTGCCAGCAGTGACCAGGACAGGGGTTTCCCCAACGAGCAGTACTTC. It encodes CASSDQDRGFPNEQYF.